This paragraph reports one TCR beta chain. This clonotype has more than one count but fewer than ten. This receptor's antigen is unknown. No base quality values were provided; no much bigger clone lies one nucleotide off. TCRdb lists the instrument as Illumina NovaSeq 6000. Using 5'RACE with constant-segment primers, TCRalpha and TCRbeta cDNA libraries were constructed, with sample barcodes and unique molecular identifiers added in the process. RNA was extracted from every sample with Trizol reagent. The libraries were amplified in two PCR steps, and the second step added a second sample barcode and Illumina TruSeq adapters. Sequencing of the libraries was done on an Illumina NovaSeq, producing 2 x 150 bp paired-end reads. In the source study's methods: The reads were demultiplexed and collapsed into UMI-guided consensus sequences using migec v1.2.7. Using mixcr v2.1.11, UMI consensuses were aligned to TRA and TRB V and J templates and then assembled into clonotypes. A clonotype was counted as expanded or contracted only if both edgeR and NoisET called the change significant, with noise models trained on biological replicates. edgeR calls used a false discovery rate-adjusted p below 0.01 and a log2 fold-change threshold of 1. PCA with hierarchical clustering of max-normalized trajectories of the 1000 most abundant clonotypes was used as exploratory dynamics analysis. Each responding clone was given a CD4 or CD8 phenotype based on the CD4+ and CD8+ repertoires, which had been sequenced separately. The public sequencing data were trimmed at Q25 with fastp and processed into clonotypes with MiXCR by TCRdb, which kept only in-frame beta chains. Each entry is one CDR3 protein sequence, shown with its most common DNA and genes. The V and J calls follow TCRdb's processing rather than the paper's. The sample table shows roughly 450,000 distinct CDR3 sequences, and 18% are seen once. The ten most abundant clones make up roughly an eighth of the sample.

PBMCs were isolated by Ficoll-Paque density gradient centrifugation. V is pruned by 0 bases and J by 5 bases, leaving 11 bases of the junction without a gene match. The CDR3 goes from the cysteine to the phenylalanine over 16 residues. The entry retains the CDR3 DNA only, 48 bases that are in frame from base 1. For CDR1 and CDR2, the germline V gene lists SQVTM and ANQGSEA. The source of the sample is a study of T-cell memory formation after mild COVID-19 (dated by TCRdb to the early 2020s). Background on the whole study: TCR sequence clusters from the two donors were largely donor specific. In a couple of donors, T-cell clones that expanded and contracted after mild COVID-19 were tracked by sequencing TCRalpha and TCRbeta repertoires over time. The cohort comprised two young, previously healthy adult volunteers, one female and one male. Overall study results and their limits: Contracting CD4+ clones were located mainly in the CM and EM memory subsets, whereas CD8+ clones were found to be enriched in EMRA. Only a couple of mild cases were covered by the study, and larger cohorts that include severe cases with pre-infection samples were considered necessary. The detection of some responding clones in pre-infection memory suggests that pre-existing cross-reactive memory T cells joined the SARS-CoV-2 response. Whether the second-wave clones peaking on day 37 were SARS-CoV-2 specific was not confirmed. Clones contracting from day 15 to 85 had balanced CD4/CD8 phenotypes, while a second wave expanding from day 15 to 37 was biased towards CD4+.

The clonotype originates from an adult woman who had mild COVID-19 (a few samples of this study predate the infection). The sample titles of this study are shuffled in the database, so cell type and time point are left out; the donor was told from shared clones. The source material was PBMCs or a T cell subset sorted from them (not recorded which). The chain joins TRBV29-1 to TRBJ2-7; 9 bases in between match TRBD1. The CDR3 region has the sequence CSVEDQFGTGLHEQYF. The DNA is as follows: TGCAGCGTTGAAGATCAGTTTGGGACAGGGCTCCACGAGCAGTACTTC.